The 7 T cell receptor beta chains below all came from one sample that was sequenced in a study of molecular identifiers for immune sequencing clone quantification. TCRdb reprocessed the PCR reads with MiXCR, giving one entry per CDR3 protein. The sample lists about 35,000 distinct CDR3 sequences; 19% were seen once. The specimen was naive CD8+ T cells from blood, with Jurkat cell RNA spiked in. Noted subset: FACS-sorted CD8+CD4-CCR7+CD45RA+ naive T cells. Receptor source: a human donor in good health. Some libraries in this study had Jurkat cell RNA spiked in.

This clonotype came up many times. The chain joins TRBV4-2 to TRBJ2-2; D may correspond to TRBD1 or TRBD2 (5 bases each). In germline, CDR1 is LGHNA, CDR2 YNFKEQ. V was pared by 3 bases and J by 7 bases, with 18 bases between. CDR3 length: 16 amino acids. In nucleotides, the CDR3 is TGTGCCAGCAGCCAGTTCGAGGGGCTGGTGGTCGGGGAGCTGTTTTTT. Translation gives CASSQFEGLVVGELFF.

This clonotype showed up many times. The chain recombines TRBV27 with TRBJ2-3; possible D gene TRBD2, 6 bases. V lost 5 bases to trimming and J lost 4 bases, with 16 bases between them. Germline loops: CDR1 MNHEY, CDR2 SMNVEV (reference sequence). This CDR3 region has 15 residues. CDR3 coding DNA: TGTGCCAGCAGTCAAGTGGGGGGTGGTGCAGATACGCAGTATTTT. It encodes CASSQVGGGADTQYF.

A note on this clonotype: Given a much more abundant clone one base away, this may be a read error. The chain has TRBV6-2 or TRBV6-3 and TRBJ1-1, with 7 nucleotides matching TRBD1. Germline loops: CDR1 MNHEY, CDR2 SVGEGT. With 8 bases clipped from V and 3 bases from J, the junction kept 9 bases outside the gene matches. This CDR3 comprises 14 residues. The CDR3 region has the DNA TGTGCCAGCTACTCCGGGACAGAGGACACTGAAGCTTTCTTT. It translates to CASYSGTEDTEAFF.

This clonotype was detected many times. The chain joins TRBV7-2 to TRBJ2-1; 11 bases match TRBD2. J lost 6 bases, V lost 5 bases, and 12 bases had no gene match. Germline lookup yields CDR1 SGHTA and CDR2 FQGNSA. The CDR3 runs 17 residues. In DNA, the CDR3 is TGTGCCAGCAGCCCATTCCAGTGGACTAGCGGGTCCAATGAGCAGTTCTTC. Protein: CASSPFQWTSGSNEQFF.

This clonotype was detected many times. V usage is TRBV20-1 and J usage is TRBJ2-1; 11 nucleotides align to TRBD2. The J segment lost 4 bases and the V segment lost 6 bases, leaving 5 bases of the junction unmatched. Germline V CDR1 and CDR2: DFQATT, SNEGSKA (reference sequence). This CDR3 region has 14 residues. The CDR3 sequence: CSAVTSGSYNEQFF. DNA of the CDR3: TGCAGTGCGGTAACTAGCGGGAGTTACAATGAGCAGTTCTTC.

This chain connects TRBV7-9 to TRBJ2-5, with a tentative D call TRBD2 (6 bases). V lost 7 bases to trimming and J lost 2 bases, with 17 bases between them. The CDR3 has 15 amino acids. Germline-derived CDR1 and CDR2 are SEHNR and FQNEAQ (reference sequence). CDR3 sequence: CASTWGVFDQETQYF. DNA of the CDR3: TGTGCCAGCACCTGGGGGGTTTTCGATCAAGAGACCCAGTACTTC.

This clonotype showed up just a few times. The chain is built from TRBV5-6 and TRBJ2-4; no definite D call. Trimming took 4 bases from V and 5 from J, leaving 13 bases between them. Looked up from germline, CDR1 is SGHDT and CDR2 is YYEEEE. This CDR3 is built from 14 residues. In DNA form, the CDR3 reads TGTGCCAGCAGCCTCTGGTGGAACCAAAACATTCAGTACTTC. The encoded protein is CASSLWWNQNIQYF. The full variable domain, completed using reference TRBV5-6 and TRBJ2-4, is DAGVTQSPTHLIKTRGQQVTLRCSPKSGHDTVSWYQQALGQGPQFIFQYYEEEERQRGNFPDRFSGHQFPNYSSELNVNALLLGDSALYLCASSLWWNQNIQYFGAGTRLSVL.